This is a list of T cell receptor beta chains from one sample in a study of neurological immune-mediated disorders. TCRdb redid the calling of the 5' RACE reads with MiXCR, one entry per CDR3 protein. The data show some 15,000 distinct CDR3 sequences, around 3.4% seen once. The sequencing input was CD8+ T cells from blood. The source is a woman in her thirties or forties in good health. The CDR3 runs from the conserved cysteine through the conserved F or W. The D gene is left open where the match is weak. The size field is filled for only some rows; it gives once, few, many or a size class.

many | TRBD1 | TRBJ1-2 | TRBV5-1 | CASRRTGGAAVGYTF | TGCGCCAGCCGACGAACAGGGGGCGCAGCGGTGGGCTACACCTTC
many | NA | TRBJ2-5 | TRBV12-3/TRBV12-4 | CASSLTGFQETQYF | TGTGCCAGCAGCTTAACAGGGTTCCAAGAGACCCAGTACTTC
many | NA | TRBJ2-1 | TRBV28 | CASSSDPGSSYNEQFF | TGTGCCAGCAGCTCCGATCCCGGCAGCTCCTACAATGAGCAGTTCTTC
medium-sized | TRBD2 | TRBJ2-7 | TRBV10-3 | CAISDPGTSDYEQYF | TGTGCCATCAGTGATCCCGGGACTAGCGACTACGAGCAGTACTTC
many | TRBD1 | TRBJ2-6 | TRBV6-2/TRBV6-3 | CASSRTGDSGANVLTF | TGTGCCAGCAGCAGGACAGGGGATAGTGGGGCCAACGTCCTGACTTTC
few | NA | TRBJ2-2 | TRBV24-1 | CATSDFPRGVGVNTGELFF | TGTGCCACCAGTGATTTTCCCCGGGGAGTAGGGGTGAACACCGGGGAGCTGTTTTTT
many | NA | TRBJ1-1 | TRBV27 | CASSLFGENTEAFF | TGTGCCAGCAGTTTATTTGGAGAGAACACTGAAGCTTTCTTT
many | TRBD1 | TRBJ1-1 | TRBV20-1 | CSASHGTGGYTEAFF | TGCAGTGCTAGTCACGGGACAGGCGGGTACACTGAAGCTTTCTTT
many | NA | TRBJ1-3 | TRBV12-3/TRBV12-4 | CASIPLDWDSGNTIYF | TGTGCCAGCATTCCGCTAGATTGGGACTCTGGAAACACCATATATTTT
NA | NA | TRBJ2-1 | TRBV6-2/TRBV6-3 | CASFWKDYNEQFF | TGTGCCAGCTTTTGGAAGGATTACAATGAGCAGTTCTTC
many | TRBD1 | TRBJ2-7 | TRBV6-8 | CASSYSITGATYEQYF | TGTGCCAGCAGTTACTCAATTACAGGGGCCACCTACGAGCAGTACTTC
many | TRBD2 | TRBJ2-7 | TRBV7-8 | CASSPQREAYEQYF | TGTGCCAGCAGCCCGCAGCGGGAGGCTTACGAGCAGTACTTC
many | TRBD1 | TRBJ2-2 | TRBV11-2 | CASSEGQTGTGELFF | TGTGCCAGCAGTGAGGGACAGACGGGCACCGGGGAGCTGTTTTTT
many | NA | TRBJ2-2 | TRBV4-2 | CASSQESQVQTGELFF | TGTGCCAGCAGCCAAGAATCACAAGTTCAAACCGGGGAGCTGTTTTTT
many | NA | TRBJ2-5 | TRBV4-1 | CASSQVEGPGGTQYF | TGCGCCAGCAGCCAGGTTGAGGGCCCAGGAGGGACCCAGTACTTC
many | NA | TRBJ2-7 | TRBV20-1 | CSAVRISSSYEQYF | TGCAGTGCTGTTAGAATTTCTAGCTCCTACGAGCAGTACTTC
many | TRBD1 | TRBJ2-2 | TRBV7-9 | CASSSPGQGATGELFF | TGTGCCAGCAGCTCGCCGGGACAGGGGGCCACCGGGGAGCTGTTTTTT
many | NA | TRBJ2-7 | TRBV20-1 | CSASLMGEQYF | TGCAGTGCTAGTTTAATGGGCGAGCAGTACTTC
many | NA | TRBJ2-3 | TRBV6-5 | CASSYSRGLTDTQYF | TGTGCCAGCAGTTACTCGCGGGGCCTCACAGATACGCAGTATTTT
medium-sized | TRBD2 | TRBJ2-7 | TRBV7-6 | CASSLSTSGSYEQYF | TGTGCCAGCAGCTTATCGACTAGCGGGTCCTACGAGCAGTACTTC
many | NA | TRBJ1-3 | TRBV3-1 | CASSQEVWDTVLNTIYF | TGTGCCAGCAGCCAAGAGGTGTGGGATACCGTCCTAAACACCATATATTTT
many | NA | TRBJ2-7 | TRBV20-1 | CSARDTGVVNF | TGCAGTGCTAGAGATACGGGGGTGGTGAACTTC
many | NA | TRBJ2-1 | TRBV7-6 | CASSLLGGSYNEQFF | TGTGCCAGCAGCTTACTGGGAGGCTCCTACAATGAGCAGTTCTTC
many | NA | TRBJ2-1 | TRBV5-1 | CASSLPGMVNEQFF | TGCGCCAGCAGCTTGCCAGGGATGGTCAATGAGCAGTTCTTC
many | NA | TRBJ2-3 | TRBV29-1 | CSVGTALATDTQYF | TGCAGCGTTGGGACAGCCCTAGCGACAGATACGCAGTATTTT
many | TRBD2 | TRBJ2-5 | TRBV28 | CASSQGGTSAYQETQYF | TGTGCCAGCAGCCAAGGCGGGACTAGCGCCTACCAAGAGACCCAGTACTTC
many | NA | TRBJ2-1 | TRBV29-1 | CSVEDEKTSTYNEQFF | TGCAGCGTTGAAGATGAAAAGACTAGTACCTACAATGAGCAGTTCTTC
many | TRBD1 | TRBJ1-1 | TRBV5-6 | CASRTQGGTEAFF | TGTGCCAGCCGAACCCAGGGGGGAACTGAAGCTTTCTTT
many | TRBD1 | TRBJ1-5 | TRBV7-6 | CASSKTGGDQPQHF | TGTGCCAGCAGCAAGACAGGGGGCGATCAGCCCCAGCATTTT
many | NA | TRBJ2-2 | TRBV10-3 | CAISGNRVTGELFF | TGTGCCATCAGTGGTAACAGGGTTACCGGGGAGCTGTTTTTT
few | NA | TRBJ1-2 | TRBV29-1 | CSVEGAEDYGYTF | TGCAGCGTTGAAGGGGCGGAGGACTATGGCTACACCTTC